This T cell receptor beta chain is drawn from a study of blood T cell repertoires in COVID-19. Looking at the study overall: Spain, Italy and the United States supplied samples that represented acute and convalescent COVID-19. Sample material is recorded as cDNA or gDNA derived from T cells, B-cell-depleted T cells, or PBMCs.

Trimming took 6 bases from V and 6 from J, leaving 12 bases between them. The CDR3 extends over 13 amino acids. Clones were read by immunoSEQ multiplex PCR, and TCRdb kept only the in-frame ones, dropping some. The sample records roughly 270,000 clones, roughly 80% being singletons. Participants were aged roughly 18 to 89 years from 20 to 30 US areas. This receptor was taken from a middle-aged man who had been exposed to COVID-19. V is TRBV12-3 or TRBV12-4 and J is TRBJ1-5, with D tentatively TRBD1 (5 bases). What was sequenced was PBMCs or T cells enriched from blood (not recorded which). The CDR3 sequence: CASRIGEFQPQHF. CDR3 nucleotides: TGTGCCAGCAGGATAGGGGAATTTCAGCCCCAGCATTTT.